Below, 9 T cell receptor beta chains from the same sample are listed, as sequenced in a study of CD8+ T cells in alopecia areata. Sample treatment: oral pan-JAK inhibitor, 5-10 mg twice daily. After isolation, RNA underwent reverse transcription to generate cDNA as the sequencing template. Libraries were prepared by immunoSEQ multiplex PCR; TCRdb keeps only in-frame clonotypes and omits some of them. Among roughly 120,000 clones listed, less than 75% were seen once. The source was CD8+ T cells sorted from blood, collected at week 24, from a patient treated with tofacitinib. Source of these receptors: a human donor with alopecia areata.

The V and J genes are TRBV5-6 and TRBJ2-1; 10 bases align to TRBD2. This CDR3 is built from 15 residues. Germline trimming cut 0 bases from V and 10 bases from J; bases unmatched to any gene: 7. The germline V gene has CDR1 SGHDT and CDR2 YYEEEE. The chain's CDR3 is CASSLALAGKGEQFF. The CDR3 DNA follows: TGTGCCAGCAGCTTGGCACTAGCGGGAAAGGGGGAGCAGTTCTTC.

The chain has TRBV29-1 and TRBJ2-5; D may match TRBD1 or TRBD2 (5 bases each). The CDR3 is 13 residues long. Germline V gene data show CDR1 as SQVTM and CDR2 as ANQGSEA. The V end lost 3 bases, the J end lost 4 bases, and 12 bases lay between the germline ends. The CDR3 protein is CSVEGVAGETQYF. The DNA of the CDR3 is TGCAGCGTTGAGGGGGTAGCAGGAGAGACCCAGTACTTC.

The genes are TRBV30 and TRBJ2-5; D is unclear. V was clipped by 0 bases and J by 0 bases, with 5 bases between them. The CDR3 extends over 13 amino acids. CDR1 GTSNPN and CDR2 SVGIG come from the germline V gene (reference sequence). The CDR3 coding sequence is TGTGCCTGGAGTGTTCGTTACCAAGAGACCCAGTACTTC. This gives the protein CAWSVRYQETQYF.

The chain employs TRBV4-1 and TRBJ2-1; no clear D gene. The CDR3 has 14 amino acids. Between the trimmed V and J ends, which lost 0 bases and 9 bases, there was a span of 12 bases. Germline loops: CDR1 MGHRA, CDR2 YSYEKL. CDR3 region: CASSQDRRFAEQFF. The CDR3 DNA reads as TGCGCCAGCAGCCAAGATCGACGCTTTGCTGAGCAGTTCTTC.

The rearrangement joins TRBV7-9 to TRBJ2-1; no clear D gene. The V gene's germline CDR1 is SEHNR and CDR2 FQNEAQ (reference sequence). The CDR3 consists of 11 residues. Deletions cut 1 base from V and 9 bases from J, with 4 bases between. CDR3 coding DNA: TGTGCCAGCAGCTTAGGTAGTGAGCAGTTCTTC. Translated: CASSLGSEQFF.

J is TRBJ2-1 and V is TRBV7-2; TRBD1 matches 11 bases. V trimming: 5 bases; J trimming: 8 bases; junction bases outside the gene matches: 11. The CDR3 covers 16 residues. Germline V CDR1 and CDR2: SGHTA, FQGNSA. The CDR3 nucleotides read TGTGCCAGCAGCCTAAGAGGGACAGGGGGTACGGATGAGCAGTTCTTC. This sequence encodes CASSLRGTGGTDEQFF.

This clone was seen more than once but under ten times. The chain has TRBV5-1 and TRBJ1-5, with D unclear. Germline loops: CDR1 SGHRS, CDR2 YFSETQ. The CDR3 is 14 residues long. The V and J ends lost 0 bases and 7 bases respectively, with 11 bases between them. The CDR3 spells CASSLGGGHQPQHF. Written as DNA, the CDR3 is TGCGCCAGCAGCTTGGGAGGAGGCCACCAGCCCCAGCATTTT. The complete variable domain, with remaining parts taken from reference TRBV5-1 and TRBJ1-5, reads KAGVTQTPRYLIKTRGQQVTLSCSPISGHRSVSWYQQTPGQGLQFLFEYFSETQRNKGNFPGRFSGRQFSNSRSEMNVSTLELGDSALYLCASSLGGGHQPQHFGDGTRLSIL.

Only one count was recorded for this clone. This rearrangement joins TRBV5-4 to TRBJ2-2; no reliable D call. Germline V gene lookup returns CDR1 SGHNT and CDR2 YYREEE (reference sequence). There are 13 residues in the CDR3. V lost 5 bases and J lost 6, with 11 bases in between. The DNA of the CDR3 is TGTGCCAGCAGGTCCCATTCGGCCGGGGAGCTGTTTTTT. Translated: CASRSHSAGELFF. The full variable domain, its missing parts supplied by reference TRBV5-4 and TRBJ2-2, is ETGVTQSPTHLIKTRGQQVTLRCSSQSGHNTVSWYQQALGQGPQFIFQYYREEENGRGNFPPRFSGLQFPNYSSELNVNALELDDSALYLCASRSHSAGELFFGEGSRLTVL.

The rearrangement joins TRBV7-3 to TRBJ2-7, with D possibly matching TRBD1 (5 bases). V was trimmed by 5 bases and J by 2 bases, leaving 13 bases between them. This CDR3 is built from 14 residues. Germline V CDR1 and CDR2: SGHTA, FQGTGA. CDR3 nucleotides: TGTGCCAGCAGCGAGCAGGGATCCCCCTACGAGCAGTACTTC. Encoded protein: CASSEQGSPYEQYF.